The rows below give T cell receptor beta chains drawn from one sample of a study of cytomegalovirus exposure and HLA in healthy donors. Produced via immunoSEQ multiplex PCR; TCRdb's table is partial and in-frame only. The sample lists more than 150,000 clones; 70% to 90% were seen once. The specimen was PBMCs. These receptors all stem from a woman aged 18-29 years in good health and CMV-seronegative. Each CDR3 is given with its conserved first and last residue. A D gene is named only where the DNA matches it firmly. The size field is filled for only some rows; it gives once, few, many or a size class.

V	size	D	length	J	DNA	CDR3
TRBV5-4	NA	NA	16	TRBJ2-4	TGTGCCAGCAGCTTGGCCCCCCAGGGACAAGGGAACATTCAGTACTTC	CASSLAPQGQGNIQYF
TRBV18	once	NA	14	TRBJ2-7	TGTGCCAGCTCATCGGACAGCCAGATCTACGAGCAGTACTTC	CASSSDSQIYEQYF
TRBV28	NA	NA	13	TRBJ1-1	TGTGCCAGCAGTTTAAGCGAGAACACTGAAGCTTTCTTT	CASSLSENTEAFF
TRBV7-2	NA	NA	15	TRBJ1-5	TGTGCCAGCAGCTCAAGAACAAACAGCAATCAGCCCCAGCATTTT	CASSSRTNSNQPQHF
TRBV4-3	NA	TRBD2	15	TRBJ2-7	TGCGCCAGCAGCCATGAGCTGGGAGGGTCTTACGAGCAGTACTTC	CASSHELGGSYEQYF
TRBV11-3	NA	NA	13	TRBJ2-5	TGTGCCAGCAGCCGGACGGGGCAAGAGACCCAGTACTTC	CASSRTGQETQYF
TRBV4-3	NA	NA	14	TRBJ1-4	TGCGCCAGCAGCCAGGGAGGAACTAATGAAAAACTGTTTTTT	CASSQGGTNEKLFF
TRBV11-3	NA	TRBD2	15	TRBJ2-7	TGTGCCAGCAGCTTACTAGCGGGAAATTCCTACGAGCAGTACTTC	CASSLLAGNSYEQYF
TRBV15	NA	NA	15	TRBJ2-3	TGTGCCACCAGCAGAGATTCGGGAGCGCCAGATACGCAGTATTTT	CATSRDSGAPDTQYF
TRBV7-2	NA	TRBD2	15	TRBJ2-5	TGTGCCAGCAGCCAGTCCGGGGGGAGCGGGGAGACCCAGTACTTC	CASSQSGGSGETQYF
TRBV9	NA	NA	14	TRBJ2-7	TGTGCCAGCAGCCCAACCCGGGACTTTTACGAGCAGTACTTC	CASSPTRDFYEQYF
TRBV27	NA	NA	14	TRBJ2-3	TGTGCCAGCAGTCCCCGTCAACAGGGAGATACGCAGTATTTT	CASSPRQQGDTQYF
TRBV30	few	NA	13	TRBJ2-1	TGTGCCTGGAGGTACGGTCCTTACAATGAGCAGTTCTTC	CAWRYGPYNEQFF
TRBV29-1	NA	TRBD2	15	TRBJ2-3	TGCAGCGTGATACGACTAGCGGGAAGCACAGATACGCAGTATTTT	CSVIRLAGSTDTQYF
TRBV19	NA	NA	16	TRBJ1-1	TGTGCCAGTAGTATGGCCTCGGGGGGGCTGGACACTGAAGCTTTCTTT	CASSMASGGLDTEAFF
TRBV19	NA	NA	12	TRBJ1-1	TGTGCCAGTAATGAGATGAACACTGAAGCTTTCTTT	CASNEMNTEAFF
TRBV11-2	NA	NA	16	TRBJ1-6	TGTGCCAGCAGCTTAGATATGCCACCCCTCGGGTCACCCCTCCACTTT	CASSLDMPPLGSPLHF
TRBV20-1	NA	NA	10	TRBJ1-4	TGCAGTGCTAGAGTAGGGGAACTGTTTTTT	CSARVGELFF
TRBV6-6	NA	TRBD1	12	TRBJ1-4	TGTGCCAGCAGGACAGGGGGGGAAAAACTGTTTTTT	CASRTGGEKLFF
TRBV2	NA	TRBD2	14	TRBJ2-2	TGTGCCAGCGGACTAGCGGGGGGCACCGGGGAGCTGTTTTTT	CASGLAGGTGELFF
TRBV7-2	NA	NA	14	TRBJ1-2	TGTGCCAGCAGCTTAACGACAGGTCCCTATGGCTACACCTTC	CASSLTTGPYGYTF